This T cell receptor (beta chain) is drawn from a study of blood T cell repertoires in COVID-19. Turning to the study itself: Both acute and convalescent COVID-19 samples were obtained from the United States, Italy and Spain.

The CDR3 is 13 amino acids. Germline CDR1 SGHRS, CDR2 YFSETQ. Trimming removed 3 bases at V and 6 bases at J, with 11 bases between. Measured with immunoSEQ multiplex PCR; TCRdb has only the in-frame clones, and not every one. The data show roughly 270,000 clones, approximately 85% seen once. The material sequenced was peripheral blood. This chain connects TRBV5-1 to TRBJ2-3; no clear D gene. This TCR came from a middle-aged man with active or convalescent COVID-19. This CDR3 reads CASSSAPGDTQYF. The CDR3 DNA is TGCGCCAGCAGCTCGGCCCCGGGTGATACGCAGTATTTT.